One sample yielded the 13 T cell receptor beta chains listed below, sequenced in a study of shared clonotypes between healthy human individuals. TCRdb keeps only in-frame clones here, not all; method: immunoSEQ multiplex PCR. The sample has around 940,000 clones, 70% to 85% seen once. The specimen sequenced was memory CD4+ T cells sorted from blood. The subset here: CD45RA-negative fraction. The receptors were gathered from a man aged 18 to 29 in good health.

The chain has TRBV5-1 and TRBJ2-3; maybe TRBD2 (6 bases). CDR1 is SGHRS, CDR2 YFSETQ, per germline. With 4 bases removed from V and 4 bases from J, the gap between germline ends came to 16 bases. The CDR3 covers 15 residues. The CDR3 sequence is CASSHSAGGADTQYF. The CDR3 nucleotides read TGCGCCAGCAGCCATAGCGCGGGCGGGGCAGATACGCAGTATTTT. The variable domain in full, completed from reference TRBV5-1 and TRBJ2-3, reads KAGVTQTPRYLIKTRGQQVTLSCSPISGHRSVSWYQQTPGQGLQFLFEYFSETQRNKGNFPGRFSGRQFSNSRSEMNVSTLELGDSALYLCASSHSAGGADTQYFGPGTRLTVL.

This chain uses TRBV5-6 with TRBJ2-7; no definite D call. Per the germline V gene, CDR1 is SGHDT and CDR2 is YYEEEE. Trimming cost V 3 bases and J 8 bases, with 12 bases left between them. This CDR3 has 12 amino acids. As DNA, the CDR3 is TGTGCCAGCAGCTCCCTCGCCACCCAGCAGTACTTC. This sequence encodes CASSSLATQQYF.

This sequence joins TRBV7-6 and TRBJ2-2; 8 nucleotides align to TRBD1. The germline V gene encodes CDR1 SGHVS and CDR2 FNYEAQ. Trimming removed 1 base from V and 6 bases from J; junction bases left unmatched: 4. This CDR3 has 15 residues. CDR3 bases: TGTGCCAGCAGCTTAGTTGACAGGGGACCCGGGGAGCTGTTTTTT. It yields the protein CASSLVDRGPGELFF.

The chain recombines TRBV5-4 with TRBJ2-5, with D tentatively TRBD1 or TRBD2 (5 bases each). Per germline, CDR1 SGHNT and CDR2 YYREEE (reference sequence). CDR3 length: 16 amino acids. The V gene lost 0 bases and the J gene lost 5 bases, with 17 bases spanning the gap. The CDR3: CASSLAWGSGIETQYF. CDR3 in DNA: TGTGCCAGCAGCTTGGCCTGGGGGTCGGGGATCGAGACCCAGTACTTC.

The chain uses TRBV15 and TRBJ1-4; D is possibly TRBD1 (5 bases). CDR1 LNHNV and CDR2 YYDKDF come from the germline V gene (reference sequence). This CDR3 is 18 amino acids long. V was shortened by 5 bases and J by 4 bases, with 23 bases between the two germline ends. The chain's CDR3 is CATSPLQGSAFGNEKLFF. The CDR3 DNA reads TGTGCCACCAGCCCCCTGCAGGGTTCGGCGTTTGGTAATGAAAAACTGTTTTTT.

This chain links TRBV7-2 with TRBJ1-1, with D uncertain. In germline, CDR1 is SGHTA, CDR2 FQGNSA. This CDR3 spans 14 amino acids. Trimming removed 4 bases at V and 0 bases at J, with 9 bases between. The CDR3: CASSSRVMNTEAFF. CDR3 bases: TGTGCCAGCAGCTCCCGTGTAATGAACACTGAAGCTTTCTTT.

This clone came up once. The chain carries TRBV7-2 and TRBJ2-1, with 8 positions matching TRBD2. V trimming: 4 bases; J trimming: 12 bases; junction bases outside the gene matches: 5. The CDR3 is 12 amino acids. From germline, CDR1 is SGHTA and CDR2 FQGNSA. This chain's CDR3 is CASSSREGRQFF. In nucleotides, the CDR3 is TGTGCCAGCAGCTCCCGGGAGGGTAGGCAGTTCTTC.

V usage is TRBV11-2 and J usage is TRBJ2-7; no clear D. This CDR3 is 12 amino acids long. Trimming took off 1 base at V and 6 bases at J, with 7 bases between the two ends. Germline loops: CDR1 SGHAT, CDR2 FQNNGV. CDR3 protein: CASSLAPTEQYF. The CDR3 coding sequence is TGTGCCAGCAGCTTAGCCCCGACCGAGCAGTACTTC.

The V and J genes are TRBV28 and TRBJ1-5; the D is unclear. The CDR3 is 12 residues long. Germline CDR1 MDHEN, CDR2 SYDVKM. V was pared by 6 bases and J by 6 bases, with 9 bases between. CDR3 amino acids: CASSPPLQPQHF. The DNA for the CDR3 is TGTGCCAGCAGCCCTCCTCTTCAGCCCCAGCATTTT.

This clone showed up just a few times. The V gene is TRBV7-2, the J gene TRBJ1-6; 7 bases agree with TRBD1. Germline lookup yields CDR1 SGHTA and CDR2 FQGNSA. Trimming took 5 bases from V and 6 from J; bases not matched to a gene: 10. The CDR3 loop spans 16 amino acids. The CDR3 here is CASSPSGQVLNSPLHF. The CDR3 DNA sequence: TGTGCCAGCAGCCCTAGCGGACAGGTCCTTAATTCACCCCTCCACTTT.

CDR3 sequence reads: CASSRSDGYTGELFF. In DNA, the CDR3 is TGTGCCAGCAGCAGGAGCGATGGGTACACCGGGGAGCTGTTTTTT. This sequence joins TRBV6-5 and TRBJ2-2; no firm D call. Looked up from germline, CDR1 is MNHEY and CDR2 is SVGAGI. V lost 6 bases and J lost 3, with 14 bases in between. The CDR3 covers 15 residues.

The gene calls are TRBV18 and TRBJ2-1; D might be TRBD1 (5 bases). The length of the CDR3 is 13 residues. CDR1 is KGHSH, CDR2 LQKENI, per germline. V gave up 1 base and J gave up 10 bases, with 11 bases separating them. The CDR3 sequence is CASSPQPNREQFF. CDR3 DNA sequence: TGTGCCAGCTCACCACAGCCGAACAGGGAGCAGTTCTTC.

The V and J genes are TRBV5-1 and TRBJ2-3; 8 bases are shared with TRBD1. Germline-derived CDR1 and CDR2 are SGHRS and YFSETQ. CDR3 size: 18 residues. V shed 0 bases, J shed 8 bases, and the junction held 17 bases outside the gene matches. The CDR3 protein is CASSLGSSQGALSSTQYF. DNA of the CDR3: TGCGCCAGCAGCTTGGGATCATCTCAGGGGGCCCTGTCATCTACGCAGTATTTT.